The sample holds a few counts of the clone carrying this T cell receptor beta chain. TCR beta VDJ combinations and CDR3 sequences were profiled from genomic DNA. TCRdb re-called the reads through MiXCR, storing one row per CDR3 protein. In the table there are about 210,000 distinct CDR3 sequences, approximately 60% of which are singletons. These data come from a study of CD8+CD57+ T cells in acquired aplastic anemia. The sequenced sample consisted of sorted CD4+, CD8+, or CD8+CD57+ T cells (not recorded which) from PBMCs. The clonotype comes from a human donor in good health.

CDR3 amino acids: CASSLEAGRWETQYF. Written as DNA, the CDR3 is TGTGCCAGCAGCTTAGAGGCAGGGAGGTGGGAGACCCAGTACTTC. The chain links TRBV7-9 to TRBJ2-5; D is possibly TRBD2 (6 bases). Between the trimmed V and J ends, which lost 1 base and 5 bases, there was a span of 14 bases. The CDR3 sequence is 15 residues long. Germline CDR1 SEHNR, CDR2 FQNEAQ (reference sequence).